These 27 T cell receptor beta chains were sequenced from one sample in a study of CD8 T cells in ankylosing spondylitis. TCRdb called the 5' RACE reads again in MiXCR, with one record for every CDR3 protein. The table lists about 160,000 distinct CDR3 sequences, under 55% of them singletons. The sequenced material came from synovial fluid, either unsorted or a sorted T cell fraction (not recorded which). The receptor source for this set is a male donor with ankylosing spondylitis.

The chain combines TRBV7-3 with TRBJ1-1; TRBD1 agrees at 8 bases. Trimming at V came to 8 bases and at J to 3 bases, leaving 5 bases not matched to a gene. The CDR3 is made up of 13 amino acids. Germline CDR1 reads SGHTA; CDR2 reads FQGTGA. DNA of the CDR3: TGTGCCAGCGGGACAGGAAAAGACACTGAAGCTTTCTTT. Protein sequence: CASGTGKDTEAFF.

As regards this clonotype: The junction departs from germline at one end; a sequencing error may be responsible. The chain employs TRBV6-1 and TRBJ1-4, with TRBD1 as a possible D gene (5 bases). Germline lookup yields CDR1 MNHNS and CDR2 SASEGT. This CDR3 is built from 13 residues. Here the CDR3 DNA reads TGTGCCAGCAGCCCACAACGACCGGGACGGGGTATTTTT. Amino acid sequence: CASSPQRPGRGIF.

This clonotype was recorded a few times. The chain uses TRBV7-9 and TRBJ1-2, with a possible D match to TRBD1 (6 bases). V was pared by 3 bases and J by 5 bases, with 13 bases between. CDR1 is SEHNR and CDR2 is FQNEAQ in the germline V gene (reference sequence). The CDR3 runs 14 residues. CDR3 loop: CASSFRQADYGYTF. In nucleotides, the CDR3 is TGTGCCAGCAGCTTCCGACAGGCTGATTATGGCTACACCTTC. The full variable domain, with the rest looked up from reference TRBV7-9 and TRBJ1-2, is DTGVSQNPRHKITKRGQNVTFRCDPISEHNRLYWYRQTLGQGPEFLTYFQNEAQLEKSRLLSDRFSAERPKGSFSTLEIQRTEQGDSAMYLCASSFRQADYGYTFGSGTRLTVV.

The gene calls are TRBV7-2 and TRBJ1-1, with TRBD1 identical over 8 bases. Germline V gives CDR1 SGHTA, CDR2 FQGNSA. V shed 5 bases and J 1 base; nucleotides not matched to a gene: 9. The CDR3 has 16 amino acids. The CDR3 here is CASSPQRGTGNTEAFF. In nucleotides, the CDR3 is TGTGCCAGCAGCCCTCAACGGGGGACAGGGAACACTGAAGCTTTCTTT.

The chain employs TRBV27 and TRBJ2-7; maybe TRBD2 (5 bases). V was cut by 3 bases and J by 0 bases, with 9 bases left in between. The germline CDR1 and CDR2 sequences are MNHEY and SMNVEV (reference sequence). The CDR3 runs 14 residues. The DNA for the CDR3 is TGTGCCAGCAGTTTCGGGGTAAGCTCCTACGAGCAGTACTTC. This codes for CASSFGVSSYEQYF.

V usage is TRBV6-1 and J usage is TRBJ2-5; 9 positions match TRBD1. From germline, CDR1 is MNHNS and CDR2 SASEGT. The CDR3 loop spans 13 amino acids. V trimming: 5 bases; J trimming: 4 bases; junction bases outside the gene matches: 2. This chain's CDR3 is CASSQGQGETQYF. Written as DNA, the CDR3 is TGTGCCAGCAGTCAGGGACAGGGAGAGACCCAGTACTTC.

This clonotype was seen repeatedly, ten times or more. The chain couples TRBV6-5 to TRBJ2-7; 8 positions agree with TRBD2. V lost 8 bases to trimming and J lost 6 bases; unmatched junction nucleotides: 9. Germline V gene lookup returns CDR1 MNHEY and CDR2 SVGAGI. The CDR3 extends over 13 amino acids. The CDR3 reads CASGAGEAAEQYF. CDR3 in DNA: TGTGCCAGCGGAGCGGGAGAGGCAGCCGAGCAGTACTTC.

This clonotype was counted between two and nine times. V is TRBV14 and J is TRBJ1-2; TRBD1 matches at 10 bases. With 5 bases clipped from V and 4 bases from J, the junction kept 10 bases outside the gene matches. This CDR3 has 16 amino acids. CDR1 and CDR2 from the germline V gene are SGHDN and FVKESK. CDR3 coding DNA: TGTGCCAGCAGCAACGGACAGGGGGGCTTACCCTATGGCTACACCTTC. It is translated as CASSNGQGGLPYGYTF.

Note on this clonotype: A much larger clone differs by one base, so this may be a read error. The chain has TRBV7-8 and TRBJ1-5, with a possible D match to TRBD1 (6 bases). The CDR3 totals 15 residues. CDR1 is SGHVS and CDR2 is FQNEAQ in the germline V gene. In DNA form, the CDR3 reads TGTGCCAGCAGCTCTCAGGGGTATAGCAATCAGCCCCTGCATTTT. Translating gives CASSSQGYSNQPLHF.

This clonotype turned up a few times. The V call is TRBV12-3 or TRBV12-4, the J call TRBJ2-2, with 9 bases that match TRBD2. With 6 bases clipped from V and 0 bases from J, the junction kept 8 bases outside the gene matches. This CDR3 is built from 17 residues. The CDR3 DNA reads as TGTGCCAGCAGCCTAGCGGGAACCCCCTCGAACACCGGGGAGCTGTTTTTT. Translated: CASSLAGTPSNTGELFF.

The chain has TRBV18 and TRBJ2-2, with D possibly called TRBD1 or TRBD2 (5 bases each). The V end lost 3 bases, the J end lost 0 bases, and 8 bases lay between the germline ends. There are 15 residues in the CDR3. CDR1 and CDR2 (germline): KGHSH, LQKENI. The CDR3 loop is CASSPGTSNTGELFF. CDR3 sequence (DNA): TGTGCCAGCTCACCCGGGACGTCGAACACCGGGGAGCTGTTTTTT.

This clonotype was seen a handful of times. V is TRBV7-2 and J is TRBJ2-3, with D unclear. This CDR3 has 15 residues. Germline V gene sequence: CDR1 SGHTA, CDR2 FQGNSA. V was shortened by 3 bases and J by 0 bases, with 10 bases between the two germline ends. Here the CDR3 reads CASSFRQLSTDTQYF. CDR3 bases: TGTGCCAGCAGCTTTCGCCAACTTAGCACAGATACGCAGTATTTT.

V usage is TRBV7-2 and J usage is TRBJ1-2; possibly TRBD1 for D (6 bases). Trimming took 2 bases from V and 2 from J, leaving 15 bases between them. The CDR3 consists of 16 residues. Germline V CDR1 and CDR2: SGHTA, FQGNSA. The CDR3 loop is CASSLSGGRFNYGYTF. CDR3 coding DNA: TGTGCCAGCAGCTTATCCGGGGGCAGGTTCAACTATGGCTACACCTTC.

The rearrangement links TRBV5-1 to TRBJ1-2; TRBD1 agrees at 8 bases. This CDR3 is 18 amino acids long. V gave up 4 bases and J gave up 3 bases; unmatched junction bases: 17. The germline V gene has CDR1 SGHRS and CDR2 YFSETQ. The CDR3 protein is CASSPFPRGPTGDYGYTF. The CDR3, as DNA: TGCGCCAGCAGCCCATTTCCCCGGGGCCCGACAGGGGACTATGGCTACACCTTC.

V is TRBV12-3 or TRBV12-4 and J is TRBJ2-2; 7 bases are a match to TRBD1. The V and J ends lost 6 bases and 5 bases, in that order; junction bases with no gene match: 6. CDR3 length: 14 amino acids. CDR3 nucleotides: TGTGCCAGCAGCCGAGACAGGGCTACCGGGGAGCTGTTTTTT. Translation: CASSRDRATGELFF.

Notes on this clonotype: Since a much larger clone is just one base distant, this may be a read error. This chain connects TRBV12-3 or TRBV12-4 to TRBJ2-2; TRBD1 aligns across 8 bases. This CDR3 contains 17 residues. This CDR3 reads CTSSYPSDRGDTGELFF. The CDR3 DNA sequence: TGTACCAGCAGTTACCCCTCCGACAGGGGCGACACCGGGGAGCTGTTTTTT.

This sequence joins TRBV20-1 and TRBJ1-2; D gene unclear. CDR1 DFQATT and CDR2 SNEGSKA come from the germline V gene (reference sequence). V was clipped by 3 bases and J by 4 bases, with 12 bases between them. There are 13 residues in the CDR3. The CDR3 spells CSARLLGPYGYTF. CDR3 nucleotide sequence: TGCAGTGCTAGGTTATTAGGACCCTATGGCTACACCTTC.

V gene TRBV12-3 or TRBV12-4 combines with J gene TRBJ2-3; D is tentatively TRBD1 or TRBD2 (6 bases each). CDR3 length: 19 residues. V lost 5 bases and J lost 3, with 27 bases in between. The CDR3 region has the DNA TGTGCCAGCAGTCTCCCCCCCACCGAGGGGGGCCGGGGGACAGATACGCAGTATTTT. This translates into CASSLPPTEGGRGTDTQYF.

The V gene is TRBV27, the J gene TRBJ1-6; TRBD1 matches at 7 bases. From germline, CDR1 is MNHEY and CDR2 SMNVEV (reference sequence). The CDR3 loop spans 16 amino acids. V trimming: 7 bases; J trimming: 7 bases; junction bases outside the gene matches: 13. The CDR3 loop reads CASTNRDRPINSPLHF. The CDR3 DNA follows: TGTGCCAGCACCAACCGGGACAGACCCATAAATTCACCCCTCCACTTT.

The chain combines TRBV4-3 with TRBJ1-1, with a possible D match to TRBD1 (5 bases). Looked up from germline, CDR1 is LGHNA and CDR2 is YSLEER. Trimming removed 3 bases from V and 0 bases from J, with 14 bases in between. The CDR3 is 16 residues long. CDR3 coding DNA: TGCGCCAGCAGCCAGGACCCTGACAGCATGAACACTGAAGCTTTCTTT. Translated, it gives CASSQDPDSMNTEAFF.

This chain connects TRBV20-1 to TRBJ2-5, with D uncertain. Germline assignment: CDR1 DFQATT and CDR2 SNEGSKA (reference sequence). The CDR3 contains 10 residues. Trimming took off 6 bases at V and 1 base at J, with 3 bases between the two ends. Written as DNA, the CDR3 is TGCAGTGCACCCCAAGAGACCCAGTACTTC. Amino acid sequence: CSAPQETQYF.

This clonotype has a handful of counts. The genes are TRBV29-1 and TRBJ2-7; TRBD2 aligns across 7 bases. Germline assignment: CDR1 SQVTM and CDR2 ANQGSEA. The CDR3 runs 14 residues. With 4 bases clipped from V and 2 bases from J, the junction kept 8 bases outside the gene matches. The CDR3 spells CSVVGLAVPYEQYF. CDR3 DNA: TGCAGCGTTGTCGGGCTAGCGGTACCCTACGAGCAGTACTTC.

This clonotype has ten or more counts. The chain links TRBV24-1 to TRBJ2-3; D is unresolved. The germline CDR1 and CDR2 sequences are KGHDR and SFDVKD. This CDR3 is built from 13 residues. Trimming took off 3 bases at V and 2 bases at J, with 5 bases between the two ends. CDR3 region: CATSDPTTDTQYF. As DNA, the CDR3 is TGTGCCACCAGTGATCCAACCACAGATACGCAGTATTTT.

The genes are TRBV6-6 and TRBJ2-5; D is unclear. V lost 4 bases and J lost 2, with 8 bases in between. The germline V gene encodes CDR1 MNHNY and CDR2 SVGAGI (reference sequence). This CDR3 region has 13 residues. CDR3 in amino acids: CASSWLRQETQYF. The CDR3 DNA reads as TGTGCCAGCAGTTGGCTCAGACAAGAGACCCAGTACTTC.

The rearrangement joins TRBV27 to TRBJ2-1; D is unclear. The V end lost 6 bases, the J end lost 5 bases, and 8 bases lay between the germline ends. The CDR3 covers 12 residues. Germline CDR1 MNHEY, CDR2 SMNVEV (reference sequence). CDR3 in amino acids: CASSLNHNEQFF. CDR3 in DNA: TGTGCCAGCAGCCTCAATCACAATGAGCAGTTCTTC.

The CDR3 spells CASSEGVAGFYEQYF. The CDR3 nucleotides are TGTGCCAGCAGTGAAGGGGTAGCGGGATTCTACGAGCAGTACTTC. The rearrangement links TRBV2 to TRBJ2-7, with 8 bases identical to TRBD2. Losses at the gene ends were 1 base for V and 3 bases for J; bases not matched to a gene: 5. This CDR3 comprises 15 residues. Per the germline V gene, CDR1 is SNHLY and CDR2 is FYNNEI.

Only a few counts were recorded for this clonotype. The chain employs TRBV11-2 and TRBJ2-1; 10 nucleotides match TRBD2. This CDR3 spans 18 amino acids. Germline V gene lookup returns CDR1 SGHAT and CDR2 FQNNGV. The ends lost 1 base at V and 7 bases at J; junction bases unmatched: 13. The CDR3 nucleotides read TGTGCCAGCAGCTTAGTCGACCAGCGGGAGGGCCTCCGGAATGAGCAGTTCTTC. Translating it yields CASSLVDQREGLRNEQFF.